Detailed here is one T cell receptor (beta chain). Source study methods: Researchers report that nucleated cell counts were estimated from reference gene primer amplification. Method: immunoSEQ multiplex PCR; TCRdb's copy keeps in-frame clones and lacks some. That table supplies the V and J calls and clone size; D and trimming were determined from the DNA. The sample holds about 190,000 clones, 89% seen once. The source of the sample is a study of blood T cell repertoires in COVID-19. Study at large: Spain, Italy and the United States supplied samples that represented acute and convalescent COVID-19. T cells, B-cell-depleted T cells, or PBMCs provided the cDNA or gDNA that served as material.

The germline V gene has CDR1 SNHLY and CDR2 FYNNEI. V shed 6 bases and J 4 bases; nucleotides not matched to a gene: 7. The CDR3 covers 15 residues. The rearrangement joins TRBV2 to TRBJ2-1; 9 positions match TRBD2. This clonotype was sampled from a man aged 35-49 years with acute or convalescent COVID-19. The sequencing input was peripheral blood. CDR3 sequence (DNA): TGTGCCAGCAGGTCTATAGCGGGGGAGTACAATGAGCAGTTCTTC. Translated: CASRSIAGEYNEQFF. Supplemented by reference TRBV2 and TRBJ2-1, the full variable domain reads EPEVTQTPSHQVTQMGQEVILRCVPISNHLYFYWYRQILGQKVEFLVSFYNNEISEKSEIFDDQFSVERPDGSNFTLKIRSTKLEDSAMYFCASRSIAGEYNEQFFGPGTRLTVL.